This record covers a single T cell receptor beta chain. Germline CDR1 SGDLS, CDR2 YYNGEE. The CDR3 length is 18 residues. J lost 0 bases, V lost 4 bases, and 14 bases had no gene match. This sample was taken from a study of radiotherapy plus CTLA-4 blockade in lung cancer. TCRdb keeps only in-frame clones here, not all; method: immunoSEQ multiplex PCR. This repertoire shows about 59,000 clones, around three quarters found once; its top ten account for about 9%. The sequence derives from a human donor with non-small cell lung cancer whose response to radiotherapy plus ipilimumab could not be evaluated. Source: peripheral blood, taken from a patient treated with radiotherapy plus ipilimumab. V gene TRBV9 combines with J gene TRBJ1-1; 8 bases match TRBD1. CDR3 region: CASSRRNRGLEMNTEAFF. The CDR3 coding sequence is TGTGCCAGCAGCCGAAGAAACAGGGGGTTGGAAATGAACACTGAAGCTTTCTTT.